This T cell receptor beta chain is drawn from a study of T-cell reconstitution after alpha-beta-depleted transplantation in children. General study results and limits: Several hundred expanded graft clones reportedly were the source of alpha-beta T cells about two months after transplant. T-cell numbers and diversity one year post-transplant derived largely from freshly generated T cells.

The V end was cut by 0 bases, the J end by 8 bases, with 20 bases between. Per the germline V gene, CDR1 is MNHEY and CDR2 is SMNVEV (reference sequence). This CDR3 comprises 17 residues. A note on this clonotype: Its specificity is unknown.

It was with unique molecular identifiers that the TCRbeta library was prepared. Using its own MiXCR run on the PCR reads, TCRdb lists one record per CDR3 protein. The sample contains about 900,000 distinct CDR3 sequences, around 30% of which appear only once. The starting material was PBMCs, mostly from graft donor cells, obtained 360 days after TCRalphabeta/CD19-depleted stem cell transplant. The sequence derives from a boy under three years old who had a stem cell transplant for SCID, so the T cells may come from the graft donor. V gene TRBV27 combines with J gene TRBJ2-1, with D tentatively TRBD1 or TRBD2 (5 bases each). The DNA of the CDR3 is TGTGCCAGCAGTTTATCGAAGGGACGGTTACTAAACGATGAGCAGTTCTTC. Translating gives CASSLSKGRLLNDEQFF.